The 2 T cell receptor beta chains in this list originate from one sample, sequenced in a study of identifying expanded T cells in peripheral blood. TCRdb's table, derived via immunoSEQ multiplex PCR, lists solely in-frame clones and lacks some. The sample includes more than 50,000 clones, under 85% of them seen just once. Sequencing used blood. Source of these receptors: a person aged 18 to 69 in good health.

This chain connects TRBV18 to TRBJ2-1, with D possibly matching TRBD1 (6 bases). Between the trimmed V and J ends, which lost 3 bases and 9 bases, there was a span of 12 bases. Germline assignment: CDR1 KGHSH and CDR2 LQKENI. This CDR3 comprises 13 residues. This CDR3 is CASSPGQGLEQFF. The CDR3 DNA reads TGTGCCAGCTCACCCGGGCAGGGGCTTGAGCAGTTCTTC.

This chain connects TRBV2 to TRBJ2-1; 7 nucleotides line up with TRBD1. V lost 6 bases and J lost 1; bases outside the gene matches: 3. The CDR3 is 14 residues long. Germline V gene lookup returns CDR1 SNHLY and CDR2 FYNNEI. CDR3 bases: TGTGCCAGCAGCCACAGGGGTTCCTACAATGAGCAGTTCTTC. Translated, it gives CASSHRGSYNEQFF.